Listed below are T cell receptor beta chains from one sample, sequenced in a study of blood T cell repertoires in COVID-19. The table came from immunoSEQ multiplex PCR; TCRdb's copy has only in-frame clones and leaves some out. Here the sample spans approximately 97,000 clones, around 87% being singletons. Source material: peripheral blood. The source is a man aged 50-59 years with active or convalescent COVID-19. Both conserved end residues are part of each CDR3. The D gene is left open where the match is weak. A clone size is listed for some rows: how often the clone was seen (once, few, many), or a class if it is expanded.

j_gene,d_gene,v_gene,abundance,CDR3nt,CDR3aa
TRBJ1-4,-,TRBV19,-,TGTGCCAGTAGTATGCACAGGGAGGGTGAAAAACTGTTTTTT,CASSMHREGEKLFF
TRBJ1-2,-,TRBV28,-,TGTGCCAGCAGTTTACATTTACGGACTTCCCTTGGTGGCTACACCTTC,CASSLHLRTSLGGYTF
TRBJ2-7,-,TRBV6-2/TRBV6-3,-,TGTGCCAGCAGTTACCTCTACGAGCAGTACTTC,CASSYLYEQYF
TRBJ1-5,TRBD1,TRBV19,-,TGTGCCAGTAGACCGACAGGGGCTAGTCAGCCCCAGCATTTT,CASRPTGASQPQHF
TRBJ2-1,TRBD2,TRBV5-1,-,TGCGCCAGCACAACGGGGGGGTCCTCCTACAATGAGCAGTTCTTC,CASTTGGSSYNEQFF
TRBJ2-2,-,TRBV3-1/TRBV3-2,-,TGTGCCAGCAGCCCAACAGGGATCACCGGGGAACTGTTTTTT,CASSPTGITGELFF
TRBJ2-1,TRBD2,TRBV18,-,TGTGCCAGCTCACCCCGGGGGGGATCCTACAATGAGCAGTTCTTC,CASSPRGGSYNEQFF
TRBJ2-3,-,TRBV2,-,TGTGCCAGCAGTCCCTTCAGCACAGATACGCAGTATTTT,CASSPFSTDTQYF
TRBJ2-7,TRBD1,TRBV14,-,TGTGCCAGCAGCCCAGGACAGGGCCGCTACTACGAGCAGTACTTC,CASSPGQGRYYEQYF
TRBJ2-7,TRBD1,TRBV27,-,TGTGCCAGCAGTTTATCGGACAGGGAAGTTTACGAGCAGTACTTC,CASSLSDREVYEQYF
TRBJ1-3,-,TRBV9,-,TGTGCCAGCAGCGTAGGAACAGGGACCGGAAACACCATATATTTT,CASSVGTGTGNTIYF
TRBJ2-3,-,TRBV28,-,TGTGCCAGCAGTTTAGACAGGCCCACAGATACGCAGTATTTT,CASSLDRPTDTQYF
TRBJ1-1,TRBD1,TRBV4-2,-,TGTGCCAGCAGCCCCCCGACAGGGGGAACTGAAGCTTTCTTT,CASSPPTGGTEAFF
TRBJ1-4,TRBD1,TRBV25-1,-,TGTGCCAGCAGTGAGGAGGGGGCTCCTAATGAAAAACTGTTTTTT,CASSEEGAPNEKLFF
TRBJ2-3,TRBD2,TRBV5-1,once,TGCGCCAGCAGCACAAGACTAGCGGGGGGAAGCACAGATACGCAGTATTTT,CASSTRLAGGSTDTQYF
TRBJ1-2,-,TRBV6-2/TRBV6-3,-,TGTGCCAGCAGCGGGCGCAGGTCTAACTATGGCTACACCTTC,CASSGRRSNYGYTF
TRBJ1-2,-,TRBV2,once,TGTGCCAGCAATCCGGGTGAGGGAGACTATGGCTACACCTTC,CASNPGEGDYGYTF
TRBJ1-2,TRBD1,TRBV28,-,TGTGCCAGCAGTTCAGGGCAGGGGGCCCACTATGGCTACACCTTC,CASSSGQGAHYGYTF
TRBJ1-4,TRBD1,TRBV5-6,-,TGTGCCAGCAGCTACCTGGGACAGGGTTATAGTAAGGATGAAAAACTGTTTTTT,CASSYLGQGYSKDEKLFF
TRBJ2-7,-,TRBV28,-,TGTGCCAGCAGTCTTATGACAGTCTCCTACGAGCAGTACTTC,CASSLMTVSYEQYF
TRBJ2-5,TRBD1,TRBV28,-,TGTGCCAGCAGACCCTCAGGGGGCCAAGAGACCCAGTACTTC,CASRPSGGQETQYF
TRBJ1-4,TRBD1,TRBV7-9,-,TGTGCCAGCAGCGATGAACAGGGGGCAACTAATGAAAAACTGTTTTTT,CASSDEQGATNEKLFF
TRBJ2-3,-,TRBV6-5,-,TGTGCCAGCAGTACAGGTCCTACACCCGGGGATACGCAGTATTTT,CASSTGPTPGDTQYF
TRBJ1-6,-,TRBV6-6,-,TGTGCCAGCAGAAATACCGGGACTCTCTATAATTCACCCCTCCACTTT,CASRNTGTLYNSPLHF
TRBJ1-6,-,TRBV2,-,TGTGCCAGCAGTGAATTTGGGGGGTTTACTAATTCACCCCTCCACTTT,CASSEFGGFTNSPLHF
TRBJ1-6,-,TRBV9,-,TGTGCCAGCAGCGTAGTACCGGAGTATAATTCACCCCTCCACTTT,CASSVVPEYNSPLHF
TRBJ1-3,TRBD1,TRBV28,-,TGTGCCAGCAGCCAGGGGGTCTCTGGAAACACCATATATTTT,CASSQGVSGNTIYF
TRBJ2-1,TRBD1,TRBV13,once,TGTGCCAGCAGCCCCCGGACAGGGGACTCCTACAATGAGCAGTTCTTC,CASSPRTGDSYNEQFF
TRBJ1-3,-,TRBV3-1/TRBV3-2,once,TGTGCCAGCAGCCTCCGGTTTCGGGGTGAGGCGGACACCATATATTTT,CASSLRFRGEADTIYF
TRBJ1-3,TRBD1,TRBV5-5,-,TGTGCCAGCAGTCCGACAGGGTCGTCGGACACCATATATTTT,CASSPTGSSDTIYF
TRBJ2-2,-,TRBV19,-,TGTGCCAGTATAGCCTACACCGGGGAGCTGTTTTTT,CASIAYTGELFF
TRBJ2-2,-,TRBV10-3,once,TGTGCCATCAGCGACCTCAGGGGAATAAACGCCGGGGAGCTGTTTTTT,CAISDLRGINAGELFF
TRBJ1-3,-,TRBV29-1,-,TGCAGCGTTGGGGAGGCGGGGGCGTCTACTGGAAACACCATATATTTT,CSVGEAGASTGNTIYF
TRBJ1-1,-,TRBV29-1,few,TGCAGCGTCTCCGGACAGAACACTGAAGCTTTCTTT,CSVSGQNTEAFF
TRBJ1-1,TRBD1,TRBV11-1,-,TGTGCCAGCAGCTCACAGGGGAGCGTGAGTGAAGCTTTCTTT,CASSSQGSVSEAFF
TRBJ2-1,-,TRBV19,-,TGTGCCAGCGCAGCTAGCACTGAGCAGTTCTTC,CASAASTEQFF
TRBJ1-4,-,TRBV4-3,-,TGCGCCAGCAGCCGGCAACAGGCAACTAATGAAAAACTGTTTTTT,CASSRQQATNEKLFF
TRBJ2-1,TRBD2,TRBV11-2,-,TGTGCCAGCAGCCCTATTTCAAGGCAGCGGGGGGGCGTATATGAGCAGTTCTTC,CASSPISRQRGGVYEQFF
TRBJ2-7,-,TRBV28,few,TGTGCCAGCAGTTTAGGCAGGGGGGCGAGGGAGCAGTACTTC,CASSLGRGAREQYF
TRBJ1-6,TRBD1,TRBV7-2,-,TGTGCCAGCAGCCAAAGACAGGGGACTAATTCACCCCTCCACTTT,CASSQRQGTNSPLHF
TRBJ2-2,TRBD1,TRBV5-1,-,TGCGCCAGCAGCTTGGGACAGGGAGACACCGGGGAGCTGTTTTTT,CASSLGQGDTGELFF